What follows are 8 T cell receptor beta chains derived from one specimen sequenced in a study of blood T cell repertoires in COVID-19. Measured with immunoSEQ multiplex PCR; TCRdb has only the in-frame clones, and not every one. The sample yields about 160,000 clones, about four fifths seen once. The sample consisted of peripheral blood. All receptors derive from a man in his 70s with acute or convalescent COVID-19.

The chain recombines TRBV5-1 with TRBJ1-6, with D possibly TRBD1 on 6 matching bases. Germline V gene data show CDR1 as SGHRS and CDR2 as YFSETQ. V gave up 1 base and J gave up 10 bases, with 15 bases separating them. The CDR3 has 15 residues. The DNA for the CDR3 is TGCGCCAGCAGCTTGTCCCGGGGGGCGGCGTCACCCCTCCACTTT. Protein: CASSLSRGAASPLHF.

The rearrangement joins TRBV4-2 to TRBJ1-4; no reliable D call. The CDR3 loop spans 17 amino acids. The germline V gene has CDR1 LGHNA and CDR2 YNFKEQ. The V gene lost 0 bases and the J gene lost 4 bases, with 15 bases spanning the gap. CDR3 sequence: CASSQESLRGYNEKLFF. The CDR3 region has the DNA TGTGCCAGCAGCCAAGAGAGCCTCCGGGGTTATAATGAAAAACTGTTTTTT.

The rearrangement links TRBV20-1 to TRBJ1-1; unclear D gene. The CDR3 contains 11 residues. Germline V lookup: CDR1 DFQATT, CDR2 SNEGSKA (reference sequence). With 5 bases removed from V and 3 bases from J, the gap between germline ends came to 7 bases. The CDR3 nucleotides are TGCAGTGCTGAGGCGGACACTGAAGCTTTCTTT. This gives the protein CSAEADTEAFF.

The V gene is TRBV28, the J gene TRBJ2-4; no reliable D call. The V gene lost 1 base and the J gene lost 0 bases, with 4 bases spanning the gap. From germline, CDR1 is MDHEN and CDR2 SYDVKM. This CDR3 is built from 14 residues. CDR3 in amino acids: CASSLSLAKNIQYF. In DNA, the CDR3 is TGTGCCAGCAGTTTATCCCTAGCCAAAAACATTCAGTACTTC.

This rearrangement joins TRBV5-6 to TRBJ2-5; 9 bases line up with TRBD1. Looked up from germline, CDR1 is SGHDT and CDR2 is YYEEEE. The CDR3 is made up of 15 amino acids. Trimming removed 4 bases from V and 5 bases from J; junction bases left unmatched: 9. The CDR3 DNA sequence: TGTGCCAGCAGCCCACAGGGGGCGCTTGCTGAGACCCAGTACTTC. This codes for CASSPQGALAETQYF.

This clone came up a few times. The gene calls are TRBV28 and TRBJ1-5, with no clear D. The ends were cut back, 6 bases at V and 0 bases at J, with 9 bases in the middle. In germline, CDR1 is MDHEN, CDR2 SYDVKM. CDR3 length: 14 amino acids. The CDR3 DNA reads TGTGCCAGCAGGGAGGACGTTAGCAATCAGCCCCAGCATTTT. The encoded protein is CASREDVSNQPQHF.

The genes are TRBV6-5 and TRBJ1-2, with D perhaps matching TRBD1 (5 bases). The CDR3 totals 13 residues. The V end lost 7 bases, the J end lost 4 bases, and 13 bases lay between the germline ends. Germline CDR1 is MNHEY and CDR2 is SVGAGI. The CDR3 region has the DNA TGTGCCAGCACCTCCGGGACTTCCTATGGCTACACCTTC. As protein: CASTSGTSYGYTF.

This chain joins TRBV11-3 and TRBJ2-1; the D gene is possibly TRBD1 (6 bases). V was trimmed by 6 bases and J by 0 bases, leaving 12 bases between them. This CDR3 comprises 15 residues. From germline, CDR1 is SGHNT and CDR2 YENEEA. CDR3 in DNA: TGTGCCAGCAGTGCTACAGGGAGCTCCTACAATGAGCAGTTCTTC. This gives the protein CASSATGSSYNEQFF.